The present T cell receptor (beta chain) was sequenced within a study of breast tumors, draining lymph nodes, adjacent tissues. Whole-study findings and limits: Tumors had less TCR diversity than lymph nodes, more than nontumor tissue. That most tumor T cells come from lymph nodes remained unproven. The data were judged consistent with most tumor T cells coming from lymph node and expanding in tumor. Compared with basal-like, luminal-like tumors shared significantly more repertoire with nontumor tissue.

Note on this clonotype: What it binds is not known.

Breast cancer patients provided tissue from their axillary draining lymph nodes. The CDR3 contains 12 residues. V lost 4 bases and J 6 bases, leaving 10 bases between the germline ends. Each CDR3 protein gets one entry after TCRdb re-called the multiplex PCR reads with MiXCR. The table includes around 170,000 distinct CDR3 sequences, about 33% detected once. The specimen was axillary lymph node tissue. The chain is built from TRBV12-3 or TRBV12-4 and TRBJ2-7; D uncertain. The receptor was isolated from a female donor with breast cancer. Some clones in this sample may be carry-over from other donors' samples. The DNA of the CDR3 is TGTGCCAGCAGTTGCGCCGACGGCGAGCAGTACTTC. Its translation: CASSCADGEQYF.